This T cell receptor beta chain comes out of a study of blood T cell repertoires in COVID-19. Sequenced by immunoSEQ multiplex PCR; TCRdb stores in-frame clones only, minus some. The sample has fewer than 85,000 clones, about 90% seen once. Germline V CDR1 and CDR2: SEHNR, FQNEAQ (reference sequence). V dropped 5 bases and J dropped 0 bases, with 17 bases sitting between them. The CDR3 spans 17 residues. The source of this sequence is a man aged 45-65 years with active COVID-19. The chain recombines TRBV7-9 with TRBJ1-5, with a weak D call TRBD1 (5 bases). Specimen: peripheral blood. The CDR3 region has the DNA TGTGCCAGCAGCCCACCCGGGGGAGGGGTTAGCAATCAGCCCCAGCATTTT. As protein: CASSPPGGGVSNQPQHF.